This T cell receptor beta chain was recovered during a study of technical replicates of blood from a handful of donors. The repertoire was sequenced with immunoSEQ multiplex PCR; TCRdb's copy has only in-frame clones and lacks some. The sample holds roughly 92,000 clones; around 95% are singletons and the top ten take almost 0.35%. The receptor's source is a human donor in good health. Specimen: T cells isolated from PBMCs.

The chain's CDR3 is CASSLVGGEQFF. In nucleotides, the CDR3 is TGTGCCAGCAGCTTAGTGGGGGGTGAGCAGTTCTTC. The chain carries TRBV13 and TRBJ2-1, with D tentatively TRBD2 (6 bases). The CDR3 contains 12 residues. V lost 1 base, J lost 9 bases, and 7 bases lay in between. Per germline, CDR1 PRHDT and CDR2 FYEKMQ (reference sequence).